This section outlines one T cell receptor (beta chain) sequence together with its context. Each CDR3 protein gets one entry after TCRdb re-called the 5' RACE reads with MiXCR. The top ten clones hold just over 4.5% of a sample with 85,000 to 100,000 distinct CDR3 sequences, around 10% of them seen once. These data come from a study of early T cells in non-severe SARS-CoV-2 infection. The CDR3 contains 13 residues. With V trimmed by 5 bases and J by 4 bases, 2 bases remained unmatched. Germline lookup yields CDR1 SQVTM and CDR2 ANQGSEA. The chain joins TRBV29-1 to TRBJ2-1; TRBD1 aligns across 10 bases. Sequences were derived from whole blood, sampled at baseline. The receptor was isolated from an adult who was a healthcare worker with PCR-confirmed SARS-CoV-2 infection or an uninfected control (not recorded which). The CDR3 region has the DNA TGCAGCGTTTCGGACAGGGGGTACAATGAGCAGTTCTTC. Residues: CSVSDRGYNEQFF.